The rows below give T cell receptor beta chains drawn from one sample of a study of blood T cell repertoires in COVID-19. Clones were read by immunoSEQ multiplex PCR, and TCRdb kept only the in-frame ones, dropping some. The sample records some 140,000 clones, 91% being singletons. The sequenced sample consisted of peripheral blood. These receptor sequences come from a man between 45 and 60 years old with acute or convalescent COVID-19. The CDR3 runs from the conserved cysteine through the conserved F or W. Each record gives: D gene, V gene, clone size, J gene, CDR3 protein, CDR3 DNA. The D gene is left open where the match is weak. Part of the rows lack a size; the others show once, few, many or a class for expanded clones.

TRBD1,TRBV27,few,TRBJ1-6,CASSRGQGVSPLHF,TGTGCCAGCAGTAGAGGACAGGGGGTTTCACCCCTCCACTTT
NA,TRBV5-6,once,TRBJ1-1,CASSFGRGTEAFF,TGTGCCAGCAGCTTCGGTCGGGGAACTGAAGCTTTCTTT
TRBD2,TRBV7-2,NA,TRBJ2-3,CASSPRRSGGADTQYF,TGTGCCAGCAGCCCGCGCCGTAGCGGGGGGGCAGATACGCAGTATTTT
TRBD2,TRBV30,NA,TRBJ2-2,CAWLAGVATGELFF,TGTGCCTGGTTAGCGGGAGTAGCCACCGGGGAGCTGTTTTTT
TRBD2,TRBV7-2,NA,TRBJ2-7,CASSPGTSVSYEQYF,TGTGCCAGCAGCCCGGGGACTAGCGTCTCCTACGAGCAGTACTTC
TRBD1,TRBV11-2,NA,TRBJ2-4,CASSPWEGGFAKNIQYF,TGTGCCAGCAGCCCGTGGGAAGGGGGCTTCGCCAAAAACATTCAGTACTTC
TRBD2,TRBV10-1,NA,TRBJ2-7,CASSASGVNYEQYF,TGCGCCAGCAGTGCTAGCGGGGTAAACTACGAGCAGTACTTC
NA,TRBV19,NA,TRBJ2-3,CASSIRQAADTQYF,TGTGCCAGTAGTATCCGACAGGCTGCAGATACGCAGTATTTT
NA,TRBV5-1,NA,TRBJ2-2,CASSLAGVTNTGELFF,TGCGCCAGCAGCTTGGCCGGGGTTACGAACACCGGGGAGCTGTTTTTT
TRBD1,TRBV29-1,NA,TRBJ1-1,CSVDLGTGREAFF,TGCAGCGTTGACTTGGGGACAGGGCGGGAAGCTTTCTTT
NA,TRBV10-3,NA,TRBJ2-2,CAISGTLEVTGELFF,TGTGCCATCAGTGGGACTTTAGAGGTCACCGGGGAGCTGTTTTTT
TRBD2,TRBV7-8,NA,TRBJ2-2,CASSFRTSAGELFF,TGTGCCAGCAGCTTCCGGACTAGCGCCGGGGAGCTGTTTTTT
TRBD1,TRBV25-1,NA,TRBJ2-2,CAVGQGSTGELFF,TGTGCAGTGGGACAGGGTAGCACCGGGGAGCTGTTTTTT
NA,TRBV7-9,NA,TRBJ2-1,CASSSERLYNEQFF,TGTGCCAGCAGCTCCGAAAGACTTTACAATGAGCAGTTCTTC
TRBD2,TRBV7-2,few,TRBJ2-1,CASSGRPGGTYNEQFF,TGTGCCAGCAGCGGACGCCCGGGGGGAACCTACAATGAGCAGTTCTTC
NA,TRBV5-4,once,TRBJ2-1,CASSPPPGSSYNEQFF,TGTGCCAGCAGCCCCCCCCCGGGGAGCTCCTACAATGAGCAGTTCTTC
TRBD1,TRBV27,NA,TRBJ1-2,CASSFTGQSNYGYTF,TGTGCCAGCAGTTTCACGGGACAGAGTAACTATGGCTACACCTTC
NA,TRBV5-1,NA,TRBJ2-7,CASSLKGKDYEQYF,TGCGCCAGCAGCTTGAAGGGGAAAGATTACGAGCAGTACTTC
NA,TRBV19,NA,TRBJ1-1,CASSIAGRSEAFF,TGTGCCAGTAGTATAGCCGGGAGGTCTGAAGCTTTCTTT
TRBD1,TRBV15,NA,TRBJ2-7,CATSRATGDTYEQYF,TGTGCCACCAGCAGAGCTACAGGGGACACCTACGAGCAGTACTTC
NA,TRBV6-2/TRBV6-3,once,TRBJ1-4,CASSYRGAVNEKLFF,TGTGCCAGCAGTTACCGTGGGGCAGTTAATGAAAAACTGTTTTTT
NA,TRBV2,NA,TRBJ1-1,CASSEGRLNTEAFF,TGTGCCAGCAGTGAGGGCAGGTTAAACACTGAAGCTTTCTTT
TRBD1,TRBV4-3,NA,TRBJ1-6,CASSQRTGRVWNSPLHF,TGCGCCAGCAGCCAAAGGACAGGGAGGGTCTGGAATTCACCCCTCCACTTT
NA,TRBV9,NA,TRBJ1-1,CASSPQGSTYTEAFF,TGTGCCAGCAGCCCCCAGGGGTCTACTTACACTGAAGCTTTCTTT
NA,TRBV28,NA,TRBJ2-3,CASSLGGEADTQYF,TGTGCCAGCAGTTTGGGGGGAGAGGCAGATACGCAGTATTTT
NA,TRBV7-9,NA,TRBJ2-7,CASSLVWRREGSYEQYF,TGTGCCAGCAGCTTAGTGTGGAGGCGGGAAGGCTCCTACGAGCAGTACTTC
NA,TRBV5-1,NA,TRBJ2-1,CASSPGGTNSYNEQFF,TGCGCCAGCAGCCCTGGAGGGACGAACTCCTACAATGAGCAGTTCTTC
TRBD2,TRBV5-4,NA,TRBJ2-1,CASSLAGGDNEQFF,TGTGCCAGCAGCTTAGCGGGGGGCGACAATGAGCAGTTCTTC
TRBD2,TRBV3-1/TRBV3-2,NA,TRBJ2-1,CASSPLFGLAGDNEQFF,TGTGCCAGCAGCCCACTGTTCGGACTAGCGGGGGACAATGAGCAGTTCTTC
NA,TRBV27,NA,TRBJ1-2,CASSRGRRSAGYTF,TGTGCCAGCAGTCGCGGACGGAGGAGTGCTGGCTACACCTTC
NA,TRBV5-1,NA,TRBJ1-1,CASSLGPGPNTEAFF,TGCGCCAGCAGCTTGGGTCCAGGGCCGAACACTGAAGCTTTCTTT
TRBD1,TRBV29-1,NA,TRBJ2-1,CSVPRDRVYNEQFF,TGCAGCGTTCCCCGAGACAGGGTCTACAATGAGCAGTTCTTC
TRBD2,TRBV5-1,NA,TRBJ2-2,CASSQTSGSLRYTGELFF,TGCGCCAGCAGCCAGACTAGCGGGAGTCTTAGGTACACCGGGGAGCTGTTTTTT
NA,TRBV15,NA,TRBJ2-5,CATSRDEAQETQYF,TGTGCCACCAGCAGAGATGAGGCCCAAGAGACCCAGTACTTC
NA,TRBV27,NA,TRBJ1-2,CASSSVYGYTF,TGTGCCAGCAGTTCGGTCTATGGCTACACCTTC
NA,TRBV27,NA,TRBJ1-1,CASSLHRAAVGKGAFF,TGTGCCAGCAGTCTGCACAGGGCGGCTGTCGGGAAGGGAGCTTTCTTT
NA,TRBV7-2,once,TRBJ1-1,CASSLGLWGGTEAFF,TGTGCCAGCAGCTTGGGCCTTTGGGGGGGCACTGAAGCTTTCTTT
TRBD1,TRBV19,NA,TRBJ2-7,CASSPGAGTGGYEQYF,TGTGCCAGTAGCCCCGGGGCCGGGACAGGGGGCTACGAGCAGTACTTC
NA,TRBV7-2,NA,TRBJ1-6,CASSPREGAGYNSPLHF,TGTGCCAGCAGCCCAAGGGAAGGGGCCGGCTATAATTCACCCCTCCACTTT
TRBD2,TRBV7-9,NA,TRBJ2-5,CASSLIGLAGKETQYF,TGTGCCAGCAGCTTGATCGGACTAGCGGGGAAAGAGACCCAGTACTTC
TRBD2,TRBV7-3,few,TRBJ2-1,CASSRMVSSGGANNEQFF,TGTGCCAGCAGCCGGATGGTGTCTAGCGGGGGGGCTAACAATGAGCAGTTCTTC
TRBD1,TRBV7-8,NA,TRBJ2-7,CASRQGAYEQYF,TGTGCCAGCAGACAGGGGGCATACGAGCAGTACTTC
TRBD2,TRBV30,NA,TRBJ2-5,CAWSGVAGALGETQYF,TGTGCCTGGAGTGGGGTAGCGGGGGCGTTGGGGGAGACCCAGTACTTC
TRBD2,TRBV30,NA,TRBJ2-7,CAWMSGRADYEQYF,TGTGCCTGGATGAGCGGGAGGGCCGACTACGAGCAGTACTTC
NA,TRBV19,NA,TRBJ2-5,CARSDRRYQETQYF,TGTGCCAGATCGGACAGACGGTACCAAGAGACCCAGTACTTC
TRBD2,TRBV11-2,NA,TRBJ2-7,CASSETRRASGYEQYF,TGTGCCAGCAGCGAGACCCGGCGGGCTAGCGGCTACGAGCAGTACTTC
NA,TRBV27,NA,TRBJ1-1,CASSLKPRHEAFF,TGTGCCAGCAGTTTAAAACCCAGACATGAAGCTTTCTTT
TRBD2,TRBV24-1,NA,TRBJ2-2,CATSEASGGKNTGELFF,TGTGCCACCAGTGAAGCTAGCGGGGGGAAGAACACCGGGGAGCTGTTTTTT
TRBD2,TRBV4-2,once,TRBJ2-2,CASSPKSGGAGELFF,TGTGCCAGCAGCCCTAAAAGCGGGGGGGCCGGGGAGCTGTTTTTT
TRBD1,TRBV15,NA,TRBJ1-1,CATKGQGNTEAFF,TGTGCCACCAAGGGACAGGGGAACACTGAAGCTTTCTTT
NA,TRBV6-1,NA,TRBJ2-3,CASSALTGGDTQYF,TGTGCCAGCAGTGCCTTGACAGGAGGCGATACGCAGTATTTT
TRBD1,TRBV2,once,TRBJ1-1,CASHGQGLTEAFF,TGTGCCAGTCACGGACAGGGTTTGACTGAAGCTTTCTTT
NA,TRBV21-1,NA,TRBJ1-5,CARRPPCQAQHF,TGTGCCAGACGGCCTCCATGTCAGGCCCAGCATTTT
TRBD1,TRBV4-1,NA,TRBJ2-7,CASSQTWDRGYEQYF,TGCGCCAGCAGCCAAACCTGGGACAGGGGTTACGAGCAGTACTTC
TRBD2,TRBV30,NA,TRBJ2-1,CAWSQKGSGRLNEQFF,TGTGCCTGGAGTCAAAAGGGGAGCGGGAGGTTAAATGAGCAGTTCTTC
NA,TRBV28,NA,TRBJ1-2,CASSLSGREGYTF,TGTGCCAGCAGTTTATCGGGGAGGGAGGGCTACACCTTC